This T cell receptor beta chain was recovered during a study of CD8 T cells in ankylosing spondylitis listed by TCRdb under 2017. With respect to the entire study: The study profiled T cell receptor beta repertoires in healthy donors and ankylosing spondylitis patients to find disease-linked TCR variants. In total, the full study cohort was made up of approximately 99 healthy donors and about two dozen ankylosing spondylitis patients. Samples of peripheral blood were taken, and for ankylosing spondylitis patients, synovial fluid was collected as well.

Synovial fluid samples were paired with blood samples taken from the same ankylosing spondylitis patients. V is pruned by 2 bases and J by 0 bases, leaving 16 bases of the junction without a gene match. The germline V gene sets CDR1 to SGHVS and CDR2 to FNYEAQ. The CDR3 spans 19 residues, from the cysteine through the phenylalanine. Here the CDR3 DNA is all that survives: 57 bases in frame from base 1. Overall study outcomes, separate from this receptor: According to the report, matched synovial fluid samples from ankylosing spondylitis patients were significantly enriched for the disease-linked clones. Blood from ankylosing spondylitis patients appeared to be characterized by a TCR beta motif composed of several highly homologous amino acid variants. Some of the motif variants had been reported before in the synovial fluid and blood of reactive arthritis patients, a finding that suggests common disease-initiation mechanisms. In peripheral blood, the disease-linked clones were found at relatively low frequencies and had a CD8+ phenotype.

This clonotype showed up just a few times. The antigen this receptor binds is unknown. No qualities accompany the bases; no much larger clone lies one base away. Sequencing took place on an Illumina HiSeq 2500. Quantitative 5'-RACE with molecular barcodes was used to prepare TCR beta libraries. The authors' pipeline ran thus. Disease-linked TCR variants were identified with a new computational method built on a probabilistic model of VDJ rearrangement. The public reads were reprocessed in TCRdb via fastp at Q25 and MiXCR, keeping in-frame beta chains. Records with the same CDR3 protein are collapsed into one entry carrying the most frequent genes and DNA. Clone size and V and J calls follow TCRdb, not the original study. Present in this sample are around 150,000 distinct CDR3 sequences, approximately 32% of which were seen just once. The ten top clones hold 4.5% to 6% of the sample.

Sequenced sample: synovial fluid, either unsorted or a sorted T cell fraction (not recorded which). This sequence was found in a male donor with ankylosing spondylitis. The chain is encoded by TRBV7-6 joined to TRBJ2-7, with 7 junctional bases fitting TRBD2. The bases read TGTGCCAGCAGCTTATATGGGGGGGGACCTTCGACGGGCTCCTACGAGCAGTACTTC. It specifies CASSLYGGGPSTGSYEQYF.